This is a list of T cell receptor beta chains from one sample in a study of T cell responses to AZD1222 COVID-19 vaccine. The data were produced by immunoSEQ multiplex PCR, yet TCRdb's version contains in-frame clones alone and is incomplete. Found here are roughly 120,000 clones, less than 90% of them singletons; the top ten hold roughly 2.4%. The sequencing used peripheral blood, collected on day 0 of AZD1222 vaccination. The receptor set was obtained from an adult in good health. Both conserved end residues are part of each CDR3. The D gene is left open where the match is weak. The size field is filled for only some rows; it gives once, few, many or a size class.

TRBJ2-4 few NA TRBV30 TGTGCCTGGAGTGTATGGGGGGTTGGAAACATTCAGTACTTC CAWSVWGVGNIQYF
TRBJ1-1 NA NA TRBV27 TGTGCCAGCAGTTTAGGGGGGCTGAATCGGAACACTGAAGCTTTCTTT CASSLGGLNRNTEAFF
TRBJ1-5 NA NA TRBV24-1 TGTGCCACCAGTGACGTTGAGGCGTCTCAGCCCCAGCATTTT CATSDVEASQPQHF
TRBJ1-4 NA NA TRBV3-1/TRBV3-2 TGTGCCAGCAGCCCGAGGACAGAGGAAAAACTGTTTTTT CASSPRTEEKLFF
TRBJ1-5 NA NA TRBV5-8 TGTGCCAGCAGCTTGGTAGGGCCCCAGCATTTT CASSLVGPQHF
TRBJ1-1 NA TRBD1 TRBV28 TGTGCCAGCGTATGGACAGGGGGTATGAACACTGAAGCTTTCTTT CASVWTGGMNTEAFF
TRBJ1-1 once NA TRBV9 TGTGCCAGCAGCTCCCTATGGGAGGCGGGACATAAGAACACTGAAGCTTTCTTT CASSSLWEAGHKNTEAFF
TRBJ2-2 once NA TRBV28 TGTCTAAAAGGTGGACAGCTGAGATCCGGGGAGCTGTTTTTT CLKGGQLRSGELFF
TRBJ2-1 few NA TRBV10-3 TGTGCCAGCAGGTTAGGGGAACACAATGAGCAGTTCTTC CASRLGEHNEQFF
TRBJ1-1 NA NA TRBV29-1 TGCAGCGTTGCCCCGGACAGAATCTTT CSVAPDRIF
TRBJ1-1 NA TRBD1 TRBV7-9 TGTGCCAGCAGCCACCCTCCGGGACAGGGGATGGTTAACACTGAAGCTTTCTTT CASSHPPGQGMVNTEAFF
TRBJ1-1 NA NA TRBV28 TGTGCCAGCCGGGGGGGGCGCACTGAAGCTTTCTTT CASRGGRTEAFF
TRBJ2-7 NA TRBD1 TRBV2 TGTGCCAGCAGTGTACAGGGGCGAAGCTCCTACGAGCAGTACTTC CASSVQGRSSYEQYF
TRBJ1-1 once NA TRBV10-3 TGTGCCATCAGTGGAGGGCAAGAAGCTTTCTTT CAISGGQEAFF
TRBJ1-2 NA NA TRBV9 TGTGCCAGCAGCGTGCAAAACTATGGCTACACCTTC CASSVQNYGYTF
TRBJ1-4 NA TRBD1 TRBV29-1 TGCAGCGTGGGACAGATTAATGAAAAACTGTTTTTT CSVGQINEKLFF